This TCR beta chain originates from a study of memory CD4+ T cells and cytomegalovirus serostatus. Single viable CD3+CD4+CD8-CD45RO+ cells were sorted as the memory CD4+ T cells. This CDR3 region has 15 residues. In germline, CDR1 is SGHDT, CDR2 YYEEEE. V shed 2 bases and J 1 base; nucleotides not matched to a gene: 4. Sequencing used immunoSEQ multiplex PCR; TCRdb keeps in-frame clones, though not all of them. The sample records tens of thousands of clones, 70% to 80% being singletons. This clone was detected only once. The receptor was derived from an adult in good health and CMV-seropositive. The chain recombines TRBV5-6 with TRBJ2-3, with TRBD2 matching over 7 bases. Specimen: memory CD4+ T cells from blood. CDR3 sequence (DNA): TGTGCCAGCAGCTTAAGCGGGGCGGGCACAGATACGCAGTATTTT. It specifies CASSLSGAGTDTQYF.